This T cell receptor beta chain came from a study of blood T cell repertoires in COVID-19. Study information: Sites across the United States, Italy and Spain contributed samples from acute and convalescent COVID-19. In each case, the material was cDNA or gDNA derived from T cells, B-cell-depleted T cells, or PBMCs.

The germline V and J ends were trimmed by 5 bases and 2 bases, with 12 bases remaining between them. The CDR3 has 14 residues. Germline V gene data show CDR1 as SGHTA and CDR2 as FQGNSA. Per the original methods: Amplification of reference gene primers was used by the study to estimate nucleated cell counts. Clones were read by immunoSEQ multiplex PCR, and TCRdb kept only the in-frame ones, dropping some. That table supplies the V and J calls and clone size; D and trimming were determined from the DNA. The table records 100,000 to 150,000 clones, under 85% of them present only once. The receptor comes from a woman aged 55-69 years with acute or convalescent COVID-19. This rearrangement joins TRBV7-2 to TRBJ1-2; D is perhaps TRBD1 (6 bases). The specimen was peripheral blood. CDR3 amino acids: CASSTTDRNYGYTF. The CDR3, as DNA: TGTGCCAGCAGCACGACGGACAGAAACTATGGCTACACCTTC.